This T cell receptor (beta chain) was sequenced during a study of cytomegalovirus exposure and HLA in healthy donors. Across the whole study: Falling in the Caucasian-associated ancestry cluster were 81% of 398 genotyped donors.

Germline V CDR1 and CDR2: LNHNV, YYDKDF (reference sequence). The CDR3 has 15 amino acids. Trimming removed 0 bases from V and 5 bases from J, with 10 bases in between. PCR was performed using 60 Vbeta and 13 Jbeta primers. The table came from immunoSEQ multiplex PCR; TCRdb's copy has only in-frame clones and leaves some out. The table lists approximately 150,000 clones, 70% to 85% of them singletons, with over 2% in the top ten. The gene calls are TRBV15 and TRBJ2-2; D unresolved. The TCR comes from a human donor in good health. Material: PBMCs. The CDR3 region is CATSRDLGPTGELFF. For the CDR3, the DNA is TGTGCCACCAGCAGAGATCTTGGCCCGACCGGGGAGCTGTTTTTT.